Listed below are T cell receptor beta chains from one sample, sequenced in a study of T cell responses to AZD1222 COVID-19 vaccine. Here immunoSEQ multiplex PCR was the method, and the copy in TCRdb shows in-frame clones only, minus some. Seen here are 150,000 or so clones, 75% to 95% observed once, and the top ten hold 1.4% to 1.5%. Sample: peripheral blood, taken on day 0 of AZD1222 vaccination. These receptors were obtained from an adult in good health. The CDR3 runs from the conserved cysteine through the conserved F or W. The D gene is left open where the match is weak. Part of the rows lack a size; the others show once, few, many or a class for expanded clones.

clone size	D gene	V gene	J gene	CDR3 DNA	CDR3 protein
-	TRBD1	TRBV19	TRBJ2-7	TGTGCCAGTAGTTCTGGACAGGGGAGCTCCTACGAGCAGTACTTC	CASSSGQGSSYEQYF
-	-	TRBV5-1	TRBJ2-1	TGCGCCAGCAGCAGGGGAGGACAGTCCTACAATGAGCAGTTCTTC	CASSRGGQSYNEQFF
-	-	TRBV6-5	TRBJ2-7	TGTGCCAGCAGGGAGTGGAGCTCCAATTACGAGCAGTACTTC	CASREWSSNYEQYF
-	-	TRBV28	TRBJ1-2	TGTGCCAGCACGGAGACGGGGCTCTATGGCTACACCTTC	CASTETGLYGYTF
few	TRBD1	TRBV4-3	TRBJ2-1	TGCGCCAGCAGCCAAGAGACAGGGGGTTCCTACAATGAGCAGTTCTTC	CASSQETGGSYNEQFF
-	-	TRBV18	TRBJ1-1	TGTGCCAGCTCCCTCAATCCGTGGGGGGGGACTGAAGCTTTCTTT	CASSLNPWGGTEAFF
-	-	TRBV28	TRBJ2-4	TGTGCCAGCAGTTTTTTGCAACCAAACATTCAGTACTTC	CASSFLQPNIQYF
few	-	TRBV7-2	TRBJ2-3	TGTGCCAGCAGCTTTGGACTGAGCACAGATACGCAGTATTTT	CASSFGLSTDTQYF
-	-	TRBV27	TRBJ1-1	TGTGCCAGCCACGGGATGAACACTGAAGCTTTCTTT	CASHGMNTEAFF
-	-	TRBV24-1	TRBJ1-3	TGTGCCACCAGTGATCCGACAGGACCCTCTGGAAACACCATATATTTT	CATSDPTGPSGNTIYF
once	-	TRBV3-1/TRBV3-2	TRBJ2-3	TGTGCCAGCAGCCAAGAGGAGAGGGGGAACACAGATACGCAGTATTTT	CASSQEERGNTDTQYF
-	-	TRBV5-1	TRBJ1-3	TGCGCCAGCAGCCCGTCAGGGATGGGAAACACCATATATTTT	CASSPSGMGNTIYF
-	-	TRBV5-8	TRBJ2-5	TGTGCCAGCAGCTTGGCGAAGACCCAGTACTTC	CASSLAKTQYF
-	-	TRBV19	TRBJ1-1	TGTGCCAGTAGTCGTGCAGGGTCTTGGTGGGGCACTGAAGCTTTCTTT	CASSRAGSWWGTEAFF
-	TRBD2	TRBV28	TRBJ2-2	TGTGCCAGCAGCACGGGGGGGCTAGCGGGAGTTCTACCCGGGGAGCTGTTTTTT	CASSTGGLAGVLPGELFF
-	TRBD2	TRBV3-1/TRBV3-2	TRBJ2-5	TGTGCCAGCAGCCAAACGTCGGCTGGGGGGACTAACTTC	CASSQTSAGGTNF
-	TRBD1	TRBV19	TRBJ1-1	TGTGCCAGTAGTATCGGGGGACAGGGGTTGGAAGCTTTCTTT	CASSIGGQGLEAFF
-	TRBD1	TRBV30	TRBJ1-2	TGTGCCTGGACGGAAAAAACAGGGGGCGCCGGGTCATTTTTTTATGGCTACACCTTC	CAWTEKTGGAGSFFYGYTF
-	TRBD1	TRBV19	TRBJ2-2	TGTGCCAGTAGTAAGCGGGACAGGGCGGCCGGGGAGCTGTTTTTT	CASSKRDRAAGELFF
-	-	TRBV5-1	TRBJ2-1	TGCGCCAGCAGCACACTTTCCGGAAGCTTCAATGAGCAGTTCTTC	CASSTLSGSFNEQFF
-	TRBD1	TRBV7-3	TRBJ2-5	TGTGCCAGCAGTCCAGGGGGCCCCGAGACCCAGTACTTC	CASSPGGPETQYF
-	-	TRBV19	TRBJ2-5	TGTGCCAGTAGTATCTTTGGGGAGACCCAGTACTTC	CASSIFGETQYF
-	-	TRBV9	TRBJ2-1	TGTGCCAGCAGCGGGACTACCTCCTACAATGAGCAGTTCTTC	CASSGTTSYNEQFF
few	-	TRBV4-1	TRBJ1-3	TGCGCCAGCAGCCAAGGGAGGGACACCTCTGGAAACACCATATATTTT	CASSQGRDTSGNTIYF
once	TRBD1	TRBV18	TRBJ1-2	TGTGCCAGCTCACCCGGACAGGGGAGTAGCTATGGCTACACCTTC	CASSPGQGSSYGYTF
-	TRBD1	TRBV7-2	TRBJ1-2	TGTGCCAGCAGCTTAGTAGGGGGCAGGGTGGAGGATGGCTACACCTTC	CASSLVGGRVEDGYTF
-	TRBD2	TRBV7-2	TRBJ2-1	TGTGCCAGCAGCTTAGCGGGGAGGGGAGGAAATGAGCAGTTCTTC	CASSLAGRGGNEQFF
-	TRBD1	TRBV5-6	TRBJ2-7	TGTGCCAGCAGCTGCCCCGGACAGGGAGTCTACGAGCAGTACTTC	CASSCPGQGVYEQYF
-	-	TRBV5-1	TRBJ2-2	TGCGCCAGCAGCTTGGTAGCGTTCGGCACCGGGGAGCTGTTTTTT	CASSLVAFGTGELFF
once	-	TRBV7-2	TRBJ1-5	TGTGCCAGCAGCTACCTCGTAGATCAGCCCCAGCATTTT	CASSYLVDQPQHF
-	TRBD2	TRBV2	TRBJ2-2	TGTGCCACCGGACTAGCGGGATTCGGGGAGCTGTTTTTT	CATGLAGFGELFF
-	TRBD2	TRBV7-2	TRBJ2-2	TGTGCCAGCAGAAGAGACGCCGGGAGGGGCACCGGGGAGCTGTTTTTT	CASRRDAGRGTGELFF
-	TRBD1	TRBV9	TRBJ2-7	TGTGCCAGCAGCGTAGAAGAAGGGACAGGGTCCTACGAGCAGTACTTC	CASSVEEGTGSYEQYF
-	TRBD1	TRBV5-1	TRBJ1-2	TGCGCCAGCAGCTTGGCCCAGGGGGGGACTAACTATGGCTACACCTTC	CASSLAQGGTNYGYTF
-	-	TRBV4-1	TRBJ2-1	TGCGCCAGCAGCATATACAATGAGCAGTTCTTC	CASSIYNEQFF
-	TRBD2	TRBV24-1	TRBJ2-5	TGTGCCACCAGTGATCGGACTAGCGGGTATCAAGAGACCCAGTACTTC	CATSDRTSGYQETQYF
-	-	TRBV10-3	TRBJ1-1	TGTGCCATCAGTGAAGGGGCGCTGAACACTGAAGCTTTCTTT	CAISEGALNTEAFF
-	TRBD2	TRBV9	TRBJ2-2	TGTGCCAGCAGCATACGGGGGGACAACACCGGGGAGCTGTTTTTT	CASSIRGDNTGELFF
-	TRBD2	TRBV28	TRBJ2-1	TGTGCCAGCAAGCGGGAGGACCCCTACAATGAGCAGTTCTTC	CASKREDPYNEQFF
-	-	TRBV27	TRBJ1-2	TGTGCCAGCAGTTCTGGACCCTTAGCTAACTATGGCTACACCTTC	CASSSGPLANYGYTF
once	-	TRBV15	TRBJ1-1	TGTGCCACCAGTTTTACAGACATAAACACTGAAGCTTTCTTT	CATSFTDINTEAFF